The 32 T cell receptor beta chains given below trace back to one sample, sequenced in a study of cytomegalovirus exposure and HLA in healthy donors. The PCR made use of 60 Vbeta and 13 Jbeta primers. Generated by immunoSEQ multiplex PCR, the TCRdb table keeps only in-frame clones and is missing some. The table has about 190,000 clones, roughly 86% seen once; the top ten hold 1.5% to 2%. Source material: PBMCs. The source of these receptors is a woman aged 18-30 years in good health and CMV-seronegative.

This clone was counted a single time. The CDR3 DNA sequence: TGTGCCAGCAGCCCGGGGACTAGCGGGAGGAAGGGGGAGACCCAGTACTTC. Residues: CASSPGTSGRKGETQYF. This chain links TRBV9 with TRBJ2-5; 15 nucleotides agree with TRBD2. Germline assignment: CDR1 SGDLS and CDR2 YYNGEE. The CDR3 is 17 residues long. Unmatched junction bases numbered 9, after V lost 4 bases and J lost 5 bases.

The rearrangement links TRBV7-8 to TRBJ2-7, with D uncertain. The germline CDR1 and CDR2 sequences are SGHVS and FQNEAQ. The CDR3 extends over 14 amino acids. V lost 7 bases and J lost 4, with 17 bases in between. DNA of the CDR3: TGTGCCAGCATCAAGTGGCCAGGATCTTACGAGCAGTACTTC. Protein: CASIKWPGSYEQYF.

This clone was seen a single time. In DNA, the CDR3 is TGTGCCTGGAGTAGAGGTAGCCCGGTGGGGCCCCAGCATTTT. This sequence encodes CAWSRGSPVGPQHF. The chain has TRBV30 and TRBJ1-5; D unclear. In germline, CDR1 is GTSNPN, CDR2 SVGIG (reference sequence). The CDR3 has 14 residues. V gave up 2 bases and J gave up 9 bases, with 17 bases separating them.

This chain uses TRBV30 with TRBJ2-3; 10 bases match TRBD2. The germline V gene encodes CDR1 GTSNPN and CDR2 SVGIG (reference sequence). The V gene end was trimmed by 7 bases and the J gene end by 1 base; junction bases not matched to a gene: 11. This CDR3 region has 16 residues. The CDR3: CAFTGGSGRGTDTQYF. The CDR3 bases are TGTGCCTTCACCGGGGGCAGCGGGAGGGGCACAGATACGCAGTATTTT.

DNA for the CDR3: TGCAGCGTTTATATTCTCTTGGCGGAGGGGACGGATACGCAGTATTTT. Its protein is CSVYILLAEGTDTQYF. This chain links TRBV29-1 with TRBJ2-3, with a possible D match to TRBD2 (6 bases). V lost 5 bases and J lost 6, with 24 bases in between. CDR3 length equals 16 residues. Germline CDR1 and CDR2: SQVTM and ANQGSEA.

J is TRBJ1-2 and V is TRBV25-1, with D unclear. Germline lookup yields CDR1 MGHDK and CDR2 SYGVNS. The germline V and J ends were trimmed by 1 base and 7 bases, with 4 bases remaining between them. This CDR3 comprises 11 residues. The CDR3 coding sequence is TGTGCCAGCAGTGAATCCTCTGGCTACACCTTC. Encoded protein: CASSESSGYTF.

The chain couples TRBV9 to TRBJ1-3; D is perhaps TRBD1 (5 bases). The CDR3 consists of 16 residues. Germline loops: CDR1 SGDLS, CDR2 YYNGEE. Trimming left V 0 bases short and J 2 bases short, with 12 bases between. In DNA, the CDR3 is TGTGCCAGCAGCGTAGAAGGGGCACAGGCTGGAAACACCATATATTTT. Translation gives CASSVEGAQAGNTIYF.

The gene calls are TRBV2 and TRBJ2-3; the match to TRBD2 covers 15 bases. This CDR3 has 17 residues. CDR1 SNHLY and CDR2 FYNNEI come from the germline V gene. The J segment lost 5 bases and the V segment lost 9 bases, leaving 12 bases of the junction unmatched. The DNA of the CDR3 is TGTGCCAGACAGGGACTAGCGGGGGGACAGGGAAAAGATACGCAGTATTTT. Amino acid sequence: CARQGLAGGQGKDTQYF.

This chain's CDR3 is CASSEYRITDTQYF. In DNA, the CDR3 is TGTGCCAGCAGTGAATACAGAATCACAGATACGCAGTATTTT. The rearrangement uses TRBV6-1 and TRBJ2-3; D remains unclear. The CDR3 runs 14 residues. V lost 2 bases and J 2 bases, leaving 8 bases between the germline ends. CDR1 and CDR2 (germline): MNHNS, SASEGT.

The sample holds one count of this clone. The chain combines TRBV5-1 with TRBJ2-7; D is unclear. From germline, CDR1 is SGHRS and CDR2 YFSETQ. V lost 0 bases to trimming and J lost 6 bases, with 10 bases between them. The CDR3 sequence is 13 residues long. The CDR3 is CASSLALITEQYF. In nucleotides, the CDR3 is TGCGCCAGCAGCTTGGCCCTAATCACCGAGCAGTACTTC.

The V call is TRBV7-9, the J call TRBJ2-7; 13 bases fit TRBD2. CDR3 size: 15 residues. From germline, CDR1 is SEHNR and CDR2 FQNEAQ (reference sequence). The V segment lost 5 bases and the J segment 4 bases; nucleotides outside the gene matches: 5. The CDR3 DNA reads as TGTGCCAGCAGCCAACGGACTAGCGGGAGTTACGAGCAGTACTTC. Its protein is CASSQRTSGSYEQYF.

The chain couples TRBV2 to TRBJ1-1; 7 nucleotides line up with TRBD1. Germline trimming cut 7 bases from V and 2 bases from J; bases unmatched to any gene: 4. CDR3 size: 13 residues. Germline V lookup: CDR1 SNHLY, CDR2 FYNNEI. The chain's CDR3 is CASIRDSNTEAFF. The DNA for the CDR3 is TGTGCCAGCATTCGGGACAGTAACACTGAAGCTTTCTTT.

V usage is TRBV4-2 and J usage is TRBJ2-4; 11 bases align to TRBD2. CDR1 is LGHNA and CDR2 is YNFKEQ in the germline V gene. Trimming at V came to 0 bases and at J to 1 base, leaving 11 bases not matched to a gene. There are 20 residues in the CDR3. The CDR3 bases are TGTGCCAGCAGCCAAGATTTCGTGGCTAGCGGGAGGTCGGCCAAAAACATTCAGTACTTC. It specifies CASSQDFVASGRSAKNIQYF.

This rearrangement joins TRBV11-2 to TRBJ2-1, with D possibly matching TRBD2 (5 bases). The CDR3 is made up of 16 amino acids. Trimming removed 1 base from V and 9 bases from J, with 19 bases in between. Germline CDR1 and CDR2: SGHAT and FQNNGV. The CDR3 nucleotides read TGTGCCAGCAGCTTAGGTTCCAGCGGCAGAGCTATTGAGCAGTTCTTC. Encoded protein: CASSLGSSGRAIEQFF.

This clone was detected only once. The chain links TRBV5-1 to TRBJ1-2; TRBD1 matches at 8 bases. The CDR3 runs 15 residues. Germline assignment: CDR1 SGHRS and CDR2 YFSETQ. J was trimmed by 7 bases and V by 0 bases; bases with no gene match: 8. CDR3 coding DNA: TGCGCCAGCAGCTTGGTGGCAGGGGGCGTTGGTGGCTACACCTTC. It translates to CASSLVAGGVGGYTF.

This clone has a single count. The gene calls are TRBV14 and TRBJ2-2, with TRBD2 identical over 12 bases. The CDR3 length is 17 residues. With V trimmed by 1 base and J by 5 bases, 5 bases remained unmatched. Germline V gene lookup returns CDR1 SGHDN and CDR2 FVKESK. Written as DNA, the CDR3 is TGTGCCAGCAGCCAAGCTCGACTAGCGGGAGTTACCGGGGAGCTGTTTTTT. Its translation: CASSQARLAGVTGELFF. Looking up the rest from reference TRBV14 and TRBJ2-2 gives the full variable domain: EAGVTQFPSHSVIEKGQTVTLRCDPISGHDNLYWYRRVMGKEIKFLLHFVKESKQDESGMPNNRFLAERTGGTYSTLKVQPAELEDSGVYFCASSQARLAGVTGELFFGEGSRLTVL.

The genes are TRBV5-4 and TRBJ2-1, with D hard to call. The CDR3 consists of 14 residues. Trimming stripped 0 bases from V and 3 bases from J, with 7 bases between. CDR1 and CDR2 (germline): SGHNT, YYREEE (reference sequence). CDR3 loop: CASSLDSNYNEQFF. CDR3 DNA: TGTGCCAGCAGCTTGGACTCGAACTACAATGAGCAGTTCTTC.

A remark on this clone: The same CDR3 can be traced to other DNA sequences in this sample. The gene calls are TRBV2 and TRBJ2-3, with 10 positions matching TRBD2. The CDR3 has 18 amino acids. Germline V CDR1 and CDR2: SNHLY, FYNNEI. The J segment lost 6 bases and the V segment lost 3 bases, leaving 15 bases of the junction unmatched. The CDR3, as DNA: TGTGCCAGCAGTGACTCGAGGCTTACTAGCGGGATAAGGGATACGCAGTATTTT. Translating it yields CASSDSRLTSGIRDTQYF.

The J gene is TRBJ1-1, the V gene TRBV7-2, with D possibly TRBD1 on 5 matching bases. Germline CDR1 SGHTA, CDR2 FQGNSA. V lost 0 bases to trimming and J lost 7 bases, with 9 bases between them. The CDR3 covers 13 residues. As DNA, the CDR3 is TGTGCCAGCAGCTTAGCCGCGGGGCTTGAAGCTTTCTTT. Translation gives CASSLAAGLEAFF.

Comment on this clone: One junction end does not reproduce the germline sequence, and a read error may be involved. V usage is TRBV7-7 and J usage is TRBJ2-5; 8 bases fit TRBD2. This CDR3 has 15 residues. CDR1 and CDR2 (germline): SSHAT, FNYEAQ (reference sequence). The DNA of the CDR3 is TGTGCTAGCAGCTTAGCCCGGGGGGGCCAAGAGACCCAGTACTTC. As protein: CASSLARGGQETQYF.

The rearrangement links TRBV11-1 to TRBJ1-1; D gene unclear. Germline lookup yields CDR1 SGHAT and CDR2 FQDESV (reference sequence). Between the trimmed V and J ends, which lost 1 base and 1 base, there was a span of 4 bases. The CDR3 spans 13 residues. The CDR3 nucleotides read TGTGCCAGCAGCTTAGGGGCGAACACTGAAGCTTTCTTT. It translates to CASSLGANTEAFF.

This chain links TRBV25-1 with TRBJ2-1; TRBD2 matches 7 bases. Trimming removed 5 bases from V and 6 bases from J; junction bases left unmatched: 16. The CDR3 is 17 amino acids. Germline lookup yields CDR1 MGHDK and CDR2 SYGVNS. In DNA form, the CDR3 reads TGTGCCAGCAGTCGACTAACCGGGACTAACTCCCTCAATGAGCAGTTCTTC. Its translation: CASSRLTGTNSLNEQFF.

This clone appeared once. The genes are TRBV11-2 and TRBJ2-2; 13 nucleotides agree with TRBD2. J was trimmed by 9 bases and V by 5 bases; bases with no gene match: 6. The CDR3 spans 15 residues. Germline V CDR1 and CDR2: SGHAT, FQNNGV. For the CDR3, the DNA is TGTGCCAGCAGCCCCCGACTAGCGGGGGGTAGGGAGCTGTTTTTT. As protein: CASSPRLAGGRELFF.

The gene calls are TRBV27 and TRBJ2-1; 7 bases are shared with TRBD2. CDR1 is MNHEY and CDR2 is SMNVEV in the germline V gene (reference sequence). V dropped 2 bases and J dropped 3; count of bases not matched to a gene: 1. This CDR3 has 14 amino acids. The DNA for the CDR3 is TGTGCCAGCAGTTTACTAGCGGACTACAATGAGCAGTTCTTC. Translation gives CASSLLADYNEQFF.

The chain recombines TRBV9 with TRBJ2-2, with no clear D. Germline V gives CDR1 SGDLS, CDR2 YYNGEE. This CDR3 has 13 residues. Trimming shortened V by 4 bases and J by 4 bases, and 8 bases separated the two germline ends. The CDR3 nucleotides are TGTGCCAGCAGCCTATTCGGCACCGGGGAGCTGTTTTTT. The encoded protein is CASSLFGTGELFF. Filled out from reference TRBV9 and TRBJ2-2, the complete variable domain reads DSGVTQTPKHLITATGQRVTLRCSPRSGDLSVYWYQQSLDQGLQFLIQYYNGEERAKGNILERFSAQQFPDLHSELNLSSLELGDSALYFCASSLFGTGELFFGEGSRLTVL.

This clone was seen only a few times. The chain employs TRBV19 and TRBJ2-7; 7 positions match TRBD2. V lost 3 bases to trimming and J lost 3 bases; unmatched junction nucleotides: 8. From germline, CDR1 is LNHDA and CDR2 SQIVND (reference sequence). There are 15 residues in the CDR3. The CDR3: CASSISASGFYEQYF. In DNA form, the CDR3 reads TGTGCCAGTAGTATCTCGGCTAGCGGTTTCTACGAGCAGTACTTC.

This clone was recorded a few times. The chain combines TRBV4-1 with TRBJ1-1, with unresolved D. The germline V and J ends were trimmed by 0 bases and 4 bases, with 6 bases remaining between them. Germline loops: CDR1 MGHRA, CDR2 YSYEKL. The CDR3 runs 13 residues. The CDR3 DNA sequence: TGCGCCAGCAGCCAAGAGTTCTCCACTGAAGCTTTCTTT. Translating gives CASSQEFSTEAFF.

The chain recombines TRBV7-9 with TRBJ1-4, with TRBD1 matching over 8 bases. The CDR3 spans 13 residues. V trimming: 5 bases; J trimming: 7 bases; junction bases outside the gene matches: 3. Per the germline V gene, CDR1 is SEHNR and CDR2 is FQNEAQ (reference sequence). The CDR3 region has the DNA TGTGCCAGCAGCCCCACAGGGGGTGAAAAACTGTTTTTT. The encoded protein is CASSPTGGEKLFF.

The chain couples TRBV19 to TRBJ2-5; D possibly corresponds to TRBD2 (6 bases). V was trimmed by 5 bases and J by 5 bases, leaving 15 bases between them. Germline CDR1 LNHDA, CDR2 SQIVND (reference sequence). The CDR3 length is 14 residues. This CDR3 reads CASSPSTGGETQYF. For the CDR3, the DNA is TGTGCCAGTAGTCCCTCGACCGGGGGTGAGACCCAGTACTTC.

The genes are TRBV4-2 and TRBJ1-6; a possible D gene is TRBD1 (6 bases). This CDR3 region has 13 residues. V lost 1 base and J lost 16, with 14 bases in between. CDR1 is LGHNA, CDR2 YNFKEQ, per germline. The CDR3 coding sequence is TGTGCCAGCAGCCAAGGCACAGAGGGGGTACTCCACTTT. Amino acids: CASSQGTEGVLHF.

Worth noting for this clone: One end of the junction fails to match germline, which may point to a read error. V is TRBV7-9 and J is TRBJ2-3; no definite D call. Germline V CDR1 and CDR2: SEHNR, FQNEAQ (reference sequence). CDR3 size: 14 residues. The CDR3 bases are TGTTCCAGCAGCTTCCTAGGAAGCACAGATACGCAGTATTTT. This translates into CSSSFLGSTDTQYF. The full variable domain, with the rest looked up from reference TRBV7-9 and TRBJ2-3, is DTGVSQNPRHKITKRGQNVTFRCDPISEHNRLYWYRQTLGQGPEFLTYFQNEAQLEKSRLLSDRFSAERPKGSFSTLEIQRTEQGDSAMYLCSSSFLGSTDTQYFGPGTRLTVL.

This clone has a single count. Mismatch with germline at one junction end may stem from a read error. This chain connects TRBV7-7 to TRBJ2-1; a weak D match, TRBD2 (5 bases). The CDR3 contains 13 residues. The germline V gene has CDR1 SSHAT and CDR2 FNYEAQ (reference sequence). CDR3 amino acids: CASSQPGVHEQFF. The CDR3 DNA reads TGTGCTAGCAGCCAGCCCGGGGTCCATGAGCAGTTCTTC.